The T cell receptor beta chain described here comes from a study of T cells in Graves' hyperthyroidism and ophthalmopathy. CDR1 and CDR2 from the germline V gene are KGHSH and LQKENI. V gave up 2 bases and J gave up 7 bases, with 11 bases separating them. The CDR3 covers 14 residues. General study results and limits: Ophthalmopathy onset followed model prediction by a median roughly six months. Also found in blood were most expanded thyroid clonotypes above 0.001.

There are a few counts of this clonotype. Its cognate antigen is unknown. Template material for amplifying TCR beta CDR3 regions consisted of RNA transcripts. The HTBI primer set served for first-round RT-PCR of the TCR CDR3. TCRdb re-called the multiplex PCR reads with MiXCR, one entry per CDR3 protein. The table lists a few hundred thousand distinct CDR3 sequences, roughly 14% of them singletons, with about 7% in the top ten. The sequencing input was blood. The chain is built from TRBV18 and TRBJ1-4; D is unresolved. The TCR comes from a woman under 40 with Graves' hyperthyroidism. The CDR3 spells CASSPMGWGEKLFF. In DNA, the CDR3 is TGTGCCAGCTCACCAATGGGGTGGGGTGAAAAACTGTTTTTT.